The TCR beta chain described here comes from a study of T cells in Graves' hyperthyroidism and ophthalmopathy. As for the study in general: Peripheral blood draws took place at initial diagnosis, ahead of any treatment.

CDR1 and CDR2 from the germline V gene are SGHTA and FQGNSA. The V and J ends lost 5 bases and 5 bases, in that order; junction bases with no gene match: 5. The CDR3 has 14 residues. Worth noting for this clonotype: Its cognate antigen is unknown.

What was amplified from RNA transcripts were TCR beta CDR3 regions. Carried out on the TCR CDR3, a first-round RT-PCR used the HTBI primer set. One entry per CDR3 protein results from TCRdb running MiXCR on the multiplex PCR reads. This table has 400,000 to 500,000 distinct CDR3 sequences, over 12% appearing once. Study results and limitations: Most thyroid clonotypes with frequency above 0.001 were detected in blood.

Sequences were obtained from blood. The origin of this receptor is a man between 18 and 29 years old with Graves' ophthalmopathy. The chain has TRBV7-2 and TRBJ2-1; 8 positions agree with TRBD1. The CDR3 coding sequence is TGTGCCAGCAGCAGGACAGGGTGGGACAATGAGCAGTTCTTC. Protein product: CASSRTGWDNEQFF.